Shown below are 21 T cell receptor beta chains from a single sample sequenced in a study of CD8+CD57+ T cells in acquired aplastic anemia. In patients chosen for sequencing, flow cytometry had shown CD8+CD57+ cell expansion. Genomic DNA acted as the template from which TCR beta VDJ combination and CDR3 sequence profiling were carried out. TCRdb analysed the reads with MiXCR anew, one entry per CDR3 protein. There are 200,000 to 300,000 distinct CDR3 sequences in the sample; around 82% occur only once, and over 35% lies in the top ten. Material for sequencing was sorted CD4+, CD8+, or CD8+CD57+ T cells (not recorded which) from PBMCs. The receptors here all came from a human donor with aplastic anemia.

This chain links TRBV7-8 with TRBJ2-4, with TRBD2 as a possible D gene (5 bases). The germline CDR1 and CDR2 sequences are SGHVS and FQNEAQ. Between the trimmed V and J ends, which lost 5 bases and 6 bases, there was a span of 17 bases. This CDR3 spans 15 amino acids. The chain's CDR3 is CASSGPRGIGNIQYF. In DNA form, the CDR3 reads TGTGCCAGCAGCGGGCCACGGGGTATTGGAAACATTCAGTACTTC.

In the case of this clonotype: A read error may produce the germline difference seen at one junction end. The chain recombines TRBV7-8 with TRBJ2-7; TRBD1 agrees at 9 bases. Germline loops: CDR1 SGHVS, CDR2 FQNEAQ. The CDR3 length is 14 residues. The CDR3 loop is CASSFQQGASALSF. The DNA of the CDR3 is TGTGCCAGCAGCTTTCAACAGGGGGCATCCGCGCTTTCCTTC.

The gene calls are TRBV7-9 and TRBJ2-5, with D perhaps TRBD1 or TRBD2 (5 bases each). V was shortened by 0 bases and J by 3 bases, with 17 bases between the two germline ends. The CDR3 runs to 17 residues. CDR1 is SEHNR and CDR2 is FQNEAQ in the germline V gene (reference sequence). The CDR3 sequence: CASSLAGSYGAKETQYF. In DNA, the CDR3 is TGTGCCAGCAGCTTAGCGGGTAGCTACGGGGCAAAAGAGACCCAGTACTTC.

Worth noting for this clonotype: At one end the junction does not follow the germline gene, possibly because of a read error. This chain uses TRBV7-8 with TRBJ2-3; tentatively, D is TRBD2 (5 bases). CDR3 size: 13 residues. Germline values: CDR1 SGHVS, CDR2 FQNEAQ. In nucleotides, the CDR3 is TGTGCCAGCAGCTTCGCGGGCGCGGAGATACGCAGTTTT. This translates into CASSFAGAEIRSF.

The chain has TRBV5-6 and TRBJ1-6, with a tentative D call TRBD1 (6 bases). The germline V gene has CDR1 SGHDT and CDR2 YYEEEE. The V end lost 0 bases, the J end lost 7 bases, and 17 bases lay between the germline ends. The CDR3 covers 17 residues. CDR3 sequence: CASSLGGGGHNNSPLHF. The CDR3, as DNA: TGTGCCAGCAGCTTGGGTGGAGGGGGTCACAACAATTCACCCCTCCACTTT.

About this clonotype: The junction and the germline gene differ at one end; a read error may be behind it. The chain carries TRBV2 and TRBJ2-1, with D unresolved. From germline, CDR1 is SNHLY and CDR2 FYNNEI. CDR3 length: 14 residues. CDR3 DNA: TGTGCCAGCGGAGACCGGGCCACCTACACGCAGCATTTCTTC. This codes for CASGDRATYTQHFF.

This rearrangement joins TRBV9 to TRBJ2-7; D might be TRBD2 (5 bases). Germline CDR1 is SGDLS and CDR2 is YYNGEE. Trimming shortened V by 4 bases and J by 2 bases, and 25 bases separated the two germline ends. The CDR3 consists of 18 residues. This CDR3 is CASSFGSDGKDLAYEQYV. The CDR3 coding sequence is TGTGCCAGCAGCTTTGGGTCAGACGGGAAGGACCTTGCCTACGAGCAGTACGTC.

Points on this clonotype: Because the CDR3 is missing its conserved closing phenylalanine or tryptophan, this is likely a read error. The DNA is left out, because the CDR3 cannot be placed on it with certainty; the CDR3 is given as TCRdb lists it. The rearrangement uses TRBV7-8 and TRBJ2-3; the DNA was not used to check the table's D call, TRBD2. Germline CDR1 SGHVS, CDR2 FQNEAQ. The CDR3 has 13 amino acids, counting both end residues. CDR3 residues: CASSLGWGTSSYN.

About this clonotype itself: At one boundary the junction diverges from the germline segment, which might be a read error. V is TRBV7-9 and J is TRBJ2-3; 8 bases are shared with TRBD2. Germline V gene sequence: CDR1 SEHNR, CDR2 FQNEAQ (reference sequence). The CDR3 covers 14 residues. CDR3 nucleotide sequence: TGTGCCAGCAGCTTTGCGGGAGGCCGCGAGAGGGAGGAGTTT. The encoded protein is CASSFAGGREREEF.

The genes are TRBV11-3 and TRBJ2-7; D is uncertain. The CDR3 is made up of 13 amino acids. Germline V gene lookup returns CDR1 SGHNT and CDR2 YENEEA. Trimming removed 0 bases from V and 4 bases from J, with 7 bases in between. CDR3 amino acids: CASSLELSYEQYV. DNA for the CDR3: TGTGCCAGCAGCTTAGAGCTCTCATACGAGCAGTACGTC.

A word on this clonotype: Germline is not matched at one junction end, which may reflect a read error. The chain couples TRBV7-9 to TRBJ1-1; D unclear. This CDR3 is built from 13 residues. CDR1 is SEHNR, CDR2 FQNEAQ, per germline (reference sequence). The chain's CDR3 is CASSLAGATEPFF. The CDR3 coding sequence is TGCGCCAGCAGTCTAGCGGGAGCCACTGAACCGTTCTTC. The complete variable domain, with remaining parts taken from reference TRBV7-9 and TRBJ1-1, reads DTGVSQNPRHKITKRGQNVTFRCDPISEHNRLYWYRQTLGQGPEFLTYFQNEAQLEKSRLLSDRFSAERPKGSFSTLEIQRTEQGDSAMYLCASSLAGATEPFFGQGTRLTVV.

As concerns this clonotype: The germline gene is not matched at one end of the junction; a read error may be the cause. The rearrangement joins TRBV7-2 to TRBJ1-4; D is ambiguous. Germline V gene data show CDR1 as SGHTA and CDR2 as FQGNSA. The CDR3 is made up of 12 amino acids. The CDR3 DNA is TGTGCCAGCAGCTTAGCTGATGAAAAACCGTTTTTT. Translating it yields CASSLADEKPFF.

This rearrangement joins TRBV11-3 to TRBJ2-3; D may be TRBD1 or TRBD2 (5 bases each). Trimming cost V 5 bases and J 11 bases, with 14 bases left between them. CDR3 length: 12 amino acids. Germline V gene sequence: CDR1 SGHNT, CDR2 YENEEA. CDR3 coding DNA: TGTGCCAGCAGCGGGGAGAGGGACGAGCAGTATTTT. Its translation is CASSGERDEQYF.

This clonotype was recorded once. This chain connects TRBV20-1 to TRBJ2-7; the match to TRBD2 covers 10 bases. Germline loops: CDR1 DFQATT, CDR2 SNEGSKA (reference sequence). The length of the CDR3 is 14 residues. V lost 4 bases to trimming and J lost 1 base; unmatched junction nucleotides: 4. Here the CDR3 DNA reads TGCAGTGCTAACTTAGCGGGGGGTTCCTACGAGCAGTACTTC. The encoded protein is CSANLAGGSYEQYF.

Comments on this clonotype: In this CDR3 the conserved last residue, phenylalanine or tryptophan, is missing, so a read error is likely. It is unclear where the CDR3 begins or ends on the DNA, so no DNA is shown, and the CDR3 is as TCRdb lists it. The gene calls are TRBV7-9 and TRBJ2-3; no check of the table's D call, TRBD1, against the DNA was made. With termini counted, the CDR3 has 13 amino acids. The germline V gene encodes CDR1 SEHNR and CDR2 FQNEAQ (reference sequence). CDR3 sequence reads: CASSLVGTDQPQH.

Remarks on this clonotype: One end of the junction fails to match germline, which may point to a read error. The V gene is TRBV7-2, the J gene TRBJ2-3; the D is unclear. Per germline, CDR1 SGHTA and CDR2 FQGNSA. The CDR3 is 12 residues long. Here the CDR3 reads CASSFDPDGPDF. CDR3 nucleotide sequence: TGTGCCAGCAGCTTTGATCCAGACGGGCCGGATTTT.

This clonotype was seen once. The chain combines TRBV9 with TRBJ2-3, with 7 bases matching TRBD2. Germline V gene lookup returns CDR1 SGDLS and CDR2 YYNGEE. V trimming: 4 bases; J trimming: 13 bases; junction bases outside the gene matches: 15. The CDR3 has 14 amino acids. The CDR3 region is CASSLASGTDNKYF. CDR3 nucleotides: TGTGCCAGCAGCTTAGCCAGCGGGACCGATAACAAGTATTTT.

This rearrangement joins TRBV19 to TRBJ1-2; D uncertain. The germline V gene encodes CDR1 LNHDA and CDR2 SQIVND (reference sequence). The CDR3 spans 10 residues. Trimming left V 8 bases short and J 8 bases short, with 9 bases between. CDR3: CASQTEGYTF. The CDR3 nucleotides are TGTGCCAGTCAAACTGAAGGCTACACCTTC.

Of note for this clonotype: The junction does not match germline at one end; this may be a read error. The chain uses TRBV7-2 and TRBJ2-3; 9 bases are a match to TRBD1. Germline V gene sequence: CDR1 SGHTA, CDR2 FQGNSA. The CDR3 spans 13 residues. The CDR3 DNA sequence: TGCGCCAGCAGCCGGGACAGGGCAGATACGCAGTATTTT. Encoded protein: CASSRDRADTQYF.

The chain carries TRBV7-2 and TRBJ2-1; 9 positions match TRBD1. V shed 4 bases, J shed 13 bases, and the junction held 17 bases outside the gene matches. Germline CDR1 is SGHTA and CDR2 is FQGNSA. This CDR3 has 16 residues. This CDR3 reads CASSSGTGYGYTFQFF. The CDR3 nucleotides are TGTGCCAGCAGCTCCGGGACAGGGTATGGCTACACCTTCCAGTTCTTC.

The chain joins TRBV11-3 to TRBJ1-1; the D is unclear. The V and J ends lost 0 bases and 3 bases respectively, with 8 bases between them. This CDR3 comprises 14 residues. Germline V lookup: CDR1 SGHNT, CDR2 YENEEA. CDR3 sequence (DNA): TGTGCCAGCAGCTTAGAGCTGACGGACACTGAAGCTTTCTTT. This sequence encodes CASSLELTDTEAFF. The entire variable domain, with the rest obtained from reference TRBV11-3 and TRBJ1-1, is as follows: EAGVVQSPRYKIIEKKQPVAFWCNPISGHNTLYWYLQNLGQGPELLIRYENEEAVDDSQLPKDRFSAERLKGVDSTLKIQPAELGDSAVYLCASSLELTDTEAFFGQGTRLTVV.